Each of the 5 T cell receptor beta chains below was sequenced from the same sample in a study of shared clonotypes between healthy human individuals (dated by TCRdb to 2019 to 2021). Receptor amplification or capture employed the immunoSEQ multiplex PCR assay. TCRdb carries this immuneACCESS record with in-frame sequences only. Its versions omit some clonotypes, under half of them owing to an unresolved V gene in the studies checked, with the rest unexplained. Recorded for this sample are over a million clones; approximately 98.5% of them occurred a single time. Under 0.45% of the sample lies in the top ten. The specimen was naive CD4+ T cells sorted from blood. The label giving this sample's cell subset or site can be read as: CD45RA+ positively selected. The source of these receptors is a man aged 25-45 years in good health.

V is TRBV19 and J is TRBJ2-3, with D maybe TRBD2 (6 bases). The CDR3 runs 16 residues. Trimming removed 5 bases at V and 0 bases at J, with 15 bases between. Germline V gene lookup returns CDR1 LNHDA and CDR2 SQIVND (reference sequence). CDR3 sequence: CASSYLPRGSTDTQYF. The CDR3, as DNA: TGTGCCAGTAGTTACCTTCCCCGGGGGAGCACAGATACGCAGTATTTT. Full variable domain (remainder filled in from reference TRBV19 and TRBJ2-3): DGGITQSPKYLFRKEGQNVTLSCEQNLNHDAMYWYRQDPGQGLRLIYYSQIVNDFQKGDIAEGYSVSREKKESFPLTVTSAQKNPTAFYLCASSYLPRGSTDTQYFGPGTRLTVL.

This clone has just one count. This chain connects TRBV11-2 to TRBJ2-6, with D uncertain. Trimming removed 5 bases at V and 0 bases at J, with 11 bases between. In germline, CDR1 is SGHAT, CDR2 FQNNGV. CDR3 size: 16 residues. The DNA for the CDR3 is TGTGCCAGCAGCAGCGTGCCCGGCTCTGGGGCCAACGTCCTGACTTTC. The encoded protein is CASSSVPGSGANVLTF.

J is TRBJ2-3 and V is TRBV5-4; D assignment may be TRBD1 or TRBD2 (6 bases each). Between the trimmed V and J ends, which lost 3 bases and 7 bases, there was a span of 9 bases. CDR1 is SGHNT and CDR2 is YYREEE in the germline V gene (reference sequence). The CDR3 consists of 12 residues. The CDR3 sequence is CASSSGGNTQYF. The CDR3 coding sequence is TGTGCCAGCAGCTCCGGGGGCAATACGCAGTATTTT.

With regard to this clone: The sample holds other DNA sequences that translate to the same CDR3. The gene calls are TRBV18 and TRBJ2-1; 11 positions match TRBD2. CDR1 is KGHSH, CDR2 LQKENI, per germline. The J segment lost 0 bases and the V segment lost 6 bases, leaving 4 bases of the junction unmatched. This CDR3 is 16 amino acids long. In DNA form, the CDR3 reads TGTGCCAGCTCCCTAACTAGCGGGAGCTCCTACAATGAGCAGTTCTTC. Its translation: CASSLTSGSSYNEQFF. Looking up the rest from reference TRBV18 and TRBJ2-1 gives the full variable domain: NAGVMQNPRHLVRRRGQEARLRCSPMKGHSHVYWYRQLPEEGLKFMVYLQKENIIDESGMPKERFSAEFPKEGPSILRIQQVVRGDSAAYFCASSLTSGSSYNEQFFGPGTRLTVL.

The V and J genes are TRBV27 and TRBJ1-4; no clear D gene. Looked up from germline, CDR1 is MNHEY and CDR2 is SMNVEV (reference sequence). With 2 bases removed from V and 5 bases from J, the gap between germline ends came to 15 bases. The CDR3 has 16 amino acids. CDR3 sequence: CASSLRTQPRNEKLFF. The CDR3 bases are TGTGCCAGCAGTTTACGGACTCAACCGCGGAATGAAAAACTGTTTTTT.